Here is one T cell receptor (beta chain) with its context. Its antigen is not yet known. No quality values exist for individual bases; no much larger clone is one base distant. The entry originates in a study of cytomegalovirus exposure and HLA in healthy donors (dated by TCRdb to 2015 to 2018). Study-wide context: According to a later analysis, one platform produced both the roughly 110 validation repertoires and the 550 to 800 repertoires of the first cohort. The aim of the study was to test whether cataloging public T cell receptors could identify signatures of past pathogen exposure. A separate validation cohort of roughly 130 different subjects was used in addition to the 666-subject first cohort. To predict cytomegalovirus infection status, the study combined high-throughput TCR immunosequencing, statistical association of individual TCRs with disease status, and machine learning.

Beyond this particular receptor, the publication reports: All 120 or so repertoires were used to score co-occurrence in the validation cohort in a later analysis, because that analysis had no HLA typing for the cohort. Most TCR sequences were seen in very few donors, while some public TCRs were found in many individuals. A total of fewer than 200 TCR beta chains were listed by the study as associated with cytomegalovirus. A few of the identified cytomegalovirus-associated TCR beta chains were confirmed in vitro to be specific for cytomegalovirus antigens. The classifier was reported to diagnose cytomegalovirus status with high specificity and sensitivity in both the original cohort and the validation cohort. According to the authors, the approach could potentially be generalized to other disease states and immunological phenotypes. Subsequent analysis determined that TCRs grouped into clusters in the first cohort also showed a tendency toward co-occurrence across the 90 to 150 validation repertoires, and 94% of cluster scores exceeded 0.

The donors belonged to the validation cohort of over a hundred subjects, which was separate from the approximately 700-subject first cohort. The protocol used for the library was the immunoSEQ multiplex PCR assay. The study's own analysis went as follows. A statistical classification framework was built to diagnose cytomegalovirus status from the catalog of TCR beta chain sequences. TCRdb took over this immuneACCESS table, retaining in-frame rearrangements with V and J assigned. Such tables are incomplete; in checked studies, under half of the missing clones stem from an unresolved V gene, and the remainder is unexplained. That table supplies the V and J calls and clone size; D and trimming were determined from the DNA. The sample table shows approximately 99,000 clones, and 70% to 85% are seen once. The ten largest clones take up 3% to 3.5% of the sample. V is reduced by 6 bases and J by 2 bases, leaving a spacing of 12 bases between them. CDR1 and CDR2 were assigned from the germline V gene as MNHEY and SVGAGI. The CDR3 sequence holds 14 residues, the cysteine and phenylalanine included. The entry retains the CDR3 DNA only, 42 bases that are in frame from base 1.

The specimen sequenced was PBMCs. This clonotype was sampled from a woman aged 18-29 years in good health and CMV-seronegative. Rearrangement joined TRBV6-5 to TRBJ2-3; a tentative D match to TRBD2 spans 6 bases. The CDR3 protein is CASRIGGYTDTQYF. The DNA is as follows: TGTGCCAGCAGGATTGGGGGGTACACAGATACGCAGTATTTT.